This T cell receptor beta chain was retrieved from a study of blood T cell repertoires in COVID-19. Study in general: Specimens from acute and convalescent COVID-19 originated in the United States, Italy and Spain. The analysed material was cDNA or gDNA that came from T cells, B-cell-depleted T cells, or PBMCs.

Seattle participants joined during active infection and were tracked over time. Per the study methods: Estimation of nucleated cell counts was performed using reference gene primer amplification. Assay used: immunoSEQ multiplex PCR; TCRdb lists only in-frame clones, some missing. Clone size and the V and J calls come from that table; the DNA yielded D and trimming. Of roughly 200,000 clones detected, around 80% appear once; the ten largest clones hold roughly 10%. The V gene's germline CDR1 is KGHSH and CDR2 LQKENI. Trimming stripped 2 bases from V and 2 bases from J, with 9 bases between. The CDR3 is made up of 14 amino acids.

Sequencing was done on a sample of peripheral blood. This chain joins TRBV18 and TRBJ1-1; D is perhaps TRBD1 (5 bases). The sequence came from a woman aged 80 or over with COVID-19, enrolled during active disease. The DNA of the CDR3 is TGTGCCAGCTCACCATTTACAGGTAACACTGAAGCTTTCTTT. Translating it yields CASSPFTGNTEAFF.